This note documents a single T cell receptor (beta chain) sequence. This entry is derived from a study of ipilimumab plus nivolumab after autologous stem cell transplantation. In germline, CDR1 is SGHRS, CDR2 YFSETQ. J gave up 7 bases and V 4 bases, and 6 bases lay outside the gene matches. CDR3 length equals 14 residues. Patients got ipilimumab 1 mg/kg beginning 14 to 28 days post-transplant. Data came from immunoSEQ multiplex PCR; TCRdb stores just in-frame clones and leaves some out. The sample consists of fewer than 15,000 clones, approximately 73% of them appearing once. The sequencing used PBMCs, collected in a trial of ipilimumab plus nivolumab as post-transplant consolidation. The source is a male donor with diffuse large B-cell lymphoma. J is TRBJ1-1 and V is TRBV5-1, with 11 bases aligning to TRBD1. For the CDR3, the DNA is TGCGCCAGCAGCCCGCGGACAGGGGGCAGTGAAGCTTTCTTT. Translated: CASSPRTGGSEAFF.